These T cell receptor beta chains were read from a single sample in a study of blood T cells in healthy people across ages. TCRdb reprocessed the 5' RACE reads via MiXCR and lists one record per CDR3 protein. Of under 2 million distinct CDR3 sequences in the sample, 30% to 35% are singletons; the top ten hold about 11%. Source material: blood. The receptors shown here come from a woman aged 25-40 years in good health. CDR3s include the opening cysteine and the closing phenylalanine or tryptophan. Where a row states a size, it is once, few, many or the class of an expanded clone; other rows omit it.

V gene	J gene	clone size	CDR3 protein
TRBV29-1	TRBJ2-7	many	CSVVIAGGYEQYF
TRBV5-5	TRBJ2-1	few	CASSLDTNNEQFF
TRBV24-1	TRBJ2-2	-	CATSDLAFSNTGELFF
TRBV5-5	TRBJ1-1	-	CASRPEQGANTEAFF
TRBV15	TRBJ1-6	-	CATSRGDFPGQVSPLHF
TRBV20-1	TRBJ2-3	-	CSARKSGRTDTQYF
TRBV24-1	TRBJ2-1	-	CATSDALAGVMNEQFF
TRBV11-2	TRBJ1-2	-	CASSSGRRDYGYTF
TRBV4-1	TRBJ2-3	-	CASSQRVIAGSSTDTQYF
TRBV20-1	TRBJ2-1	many	CSARSPVGVAEQFF
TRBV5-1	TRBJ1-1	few	CASSYQGQGTEAFF
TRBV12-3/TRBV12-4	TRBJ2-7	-	CASSYRDNLIYREQYF
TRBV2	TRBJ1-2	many	CARTGTGLYGYTF
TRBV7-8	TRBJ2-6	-	CASSLSSGSLGGANVLTF
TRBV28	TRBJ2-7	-	CASSLGSRASGRTYSYEQYF
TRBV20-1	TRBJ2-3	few	CSATFPRDPSTDTQYF
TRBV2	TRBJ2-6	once	CASSSGTRKSGANVLTF
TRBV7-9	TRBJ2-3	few	CASSLTGSDTDTQYF
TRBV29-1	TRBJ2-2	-	CSVEGTTKDTGELFF
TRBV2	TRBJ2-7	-	CASSEAPLSYEQYF
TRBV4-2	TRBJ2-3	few	CASSQGGQGTTDTQYF
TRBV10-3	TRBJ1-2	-	CAISDRSFAYGYTF
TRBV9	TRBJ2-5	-	CASSVGVAFGETQYF
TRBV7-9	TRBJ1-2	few	CASSFSDRSLNGYTF
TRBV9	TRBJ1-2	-	CASSGTEPIYYGYTF
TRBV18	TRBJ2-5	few	CASSPAGGASKEWETQYF
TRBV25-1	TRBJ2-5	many	CASSDLTGGTETQYF
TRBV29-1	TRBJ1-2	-	CSVEWFTGGTYGYTF
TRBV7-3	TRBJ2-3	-	CASSLRGGGGRHTQYF
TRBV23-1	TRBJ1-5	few	CASSHCYQPQHF
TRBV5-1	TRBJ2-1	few	CASSPRGTSGGSSQFF
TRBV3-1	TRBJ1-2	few	CASSPRQGDHSGYTF